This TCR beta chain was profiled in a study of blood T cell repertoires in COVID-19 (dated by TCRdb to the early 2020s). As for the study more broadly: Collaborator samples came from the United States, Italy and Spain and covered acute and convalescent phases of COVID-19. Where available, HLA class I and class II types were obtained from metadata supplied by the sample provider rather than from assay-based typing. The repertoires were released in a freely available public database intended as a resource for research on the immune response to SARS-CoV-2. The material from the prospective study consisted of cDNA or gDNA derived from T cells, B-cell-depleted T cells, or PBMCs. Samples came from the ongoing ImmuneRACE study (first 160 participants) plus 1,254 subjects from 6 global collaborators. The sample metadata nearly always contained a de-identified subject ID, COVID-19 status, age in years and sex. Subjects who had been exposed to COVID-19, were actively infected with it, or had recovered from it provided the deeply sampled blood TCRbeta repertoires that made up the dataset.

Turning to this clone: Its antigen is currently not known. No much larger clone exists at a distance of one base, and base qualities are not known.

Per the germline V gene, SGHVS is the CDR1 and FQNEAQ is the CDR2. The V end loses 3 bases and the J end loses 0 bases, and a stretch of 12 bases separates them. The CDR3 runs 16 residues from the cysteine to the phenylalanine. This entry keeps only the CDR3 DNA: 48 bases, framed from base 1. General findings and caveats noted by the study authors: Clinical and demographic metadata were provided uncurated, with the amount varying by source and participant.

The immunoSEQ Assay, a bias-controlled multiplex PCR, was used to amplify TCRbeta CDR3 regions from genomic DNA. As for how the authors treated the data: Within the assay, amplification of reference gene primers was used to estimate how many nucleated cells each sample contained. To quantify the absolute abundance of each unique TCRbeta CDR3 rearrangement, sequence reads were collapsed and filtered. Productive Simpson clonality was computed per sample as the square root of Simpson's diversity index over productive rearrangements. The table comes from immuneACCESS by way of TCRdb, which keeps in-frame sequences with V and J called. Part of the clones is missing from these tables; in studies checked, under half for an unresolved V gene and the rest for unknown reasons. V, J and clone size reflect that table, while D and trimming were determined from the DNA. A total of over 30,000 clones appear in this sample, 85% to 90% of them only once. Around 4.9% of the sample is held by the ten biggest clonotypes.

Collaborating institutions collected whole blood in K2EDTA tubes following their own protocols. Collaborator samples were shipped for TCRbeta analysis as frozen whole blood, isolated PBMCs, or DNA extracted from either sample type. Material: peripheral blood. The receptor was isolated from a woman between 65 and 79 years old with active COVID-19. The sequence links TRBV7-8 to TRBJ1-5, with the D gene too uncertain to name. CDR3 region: CASSFSRGISNQPQHF. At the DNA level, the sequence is TGTGCCAGCAGCTTTTCCCGAGGGATTAGCAATCAGCCCCAGCATTTT.